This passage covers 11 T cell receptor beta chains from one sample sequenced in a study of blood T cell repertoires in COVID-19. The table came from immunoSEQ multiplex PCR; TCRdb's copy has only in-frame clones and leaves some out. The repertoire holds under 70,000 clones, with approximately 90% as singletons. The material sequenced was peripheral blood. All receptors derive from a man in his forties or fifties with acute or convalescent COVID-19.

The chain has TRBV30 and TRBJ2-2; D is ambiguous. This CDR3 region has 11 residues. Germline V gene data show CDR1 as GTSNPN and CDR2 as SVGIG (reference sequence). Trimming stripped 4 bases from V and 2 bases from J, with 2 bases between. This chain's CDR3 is CAWTNTGELFF. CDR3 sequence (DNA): TGTGCCTGGACAAACACCGGGGAGCTGTTTTTT.

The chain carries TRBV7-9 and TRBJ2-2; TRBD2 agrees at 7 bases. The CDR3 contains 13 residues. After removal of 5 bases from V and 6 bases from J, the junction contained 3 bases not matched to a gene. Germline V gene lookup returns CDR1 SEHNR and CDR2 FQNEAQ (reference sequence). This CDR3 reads CASSPGGPGELFF. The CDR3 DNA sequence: TGTGCCAGCAGCCCGGGAGGCCCCGGGGAGCTGTTTTTT.

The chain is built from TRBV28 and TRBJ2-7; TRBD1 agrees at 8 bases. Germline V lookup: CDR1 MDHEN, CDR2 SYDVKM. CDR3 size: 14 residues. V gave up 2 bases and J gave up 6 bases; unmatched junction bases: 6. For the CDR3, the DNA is TGTGCCAGCAGTTTACAGGACAGGGTGTCCGAGCAGTACTTC. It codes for CASSLQDRVSEQYF.

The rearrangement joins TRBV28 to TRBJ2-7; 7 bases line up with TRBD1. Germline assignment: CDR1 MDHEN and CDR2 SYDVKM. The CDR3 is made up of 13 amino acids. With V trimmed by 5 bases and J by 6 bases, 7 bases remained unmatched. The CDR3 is CASSILQGSEQYF. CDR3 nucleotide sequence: TGTGCCAGCAGTATATTACAGGGGAGCGAGCAGTACTTC. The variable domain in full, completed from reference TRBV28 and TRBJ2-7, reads DVKVTQSSRYLVKRTGEKVFLECVQDMDHENMFWYRQDPGLGLRLIYFSYDVKMKEKGDIPEGYSVSREKKERFSLILESASTNQTSMYLCASSILQGSEQYFGPGTRLTVT.

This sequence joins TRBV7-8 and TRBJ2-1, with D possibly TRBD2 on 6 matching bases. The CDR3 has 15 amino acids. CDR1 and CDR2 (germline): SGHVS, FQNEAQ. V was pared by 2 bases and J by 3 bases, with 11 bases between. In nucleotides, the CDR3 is TGTGCCAGCAGCTTAAATAGCGGCAACTACAATGAGCAGTTCTTC. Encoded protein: CASSLNSGNYNEQFF.

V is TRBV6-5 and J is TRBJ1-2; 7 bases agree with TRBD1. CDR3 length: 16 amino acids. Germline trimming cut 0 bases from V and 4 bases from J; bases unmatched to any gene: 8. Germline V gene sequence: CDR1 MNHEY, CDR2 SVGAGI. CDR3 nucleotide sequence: TGTGCCAGCAGTTACTCGCCCTCGGGACAGATCTATGGCTACACCTTC. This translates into CASSYSPSGQIYGYTF.

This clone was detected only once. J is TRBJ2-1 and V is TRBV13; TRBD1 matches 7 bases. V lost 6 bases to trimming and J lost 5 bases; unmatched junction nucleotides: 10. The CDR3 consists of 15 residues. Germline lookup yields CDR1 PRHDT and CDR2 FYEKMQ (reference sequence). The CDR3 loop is CASRKQGILHNEQFF. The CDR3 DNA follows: TGTGCCAGCAGAAAACAGGGGATACTCCACAATGAGCAGTTCTTC.

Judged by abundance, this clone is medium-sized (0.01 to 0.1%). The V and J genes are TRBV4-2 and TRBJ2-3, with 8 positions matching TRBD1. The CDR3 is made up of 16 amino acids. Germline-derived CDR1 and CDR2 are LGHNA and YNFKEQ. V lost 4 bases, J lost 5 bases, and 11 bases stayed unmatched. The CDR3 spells CASSLTPGGGRDTQYF. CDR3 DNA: TGTGCCAGCAGCCTCACTCCAGGGGGCGGACGAGATACGCAGTATTTT.

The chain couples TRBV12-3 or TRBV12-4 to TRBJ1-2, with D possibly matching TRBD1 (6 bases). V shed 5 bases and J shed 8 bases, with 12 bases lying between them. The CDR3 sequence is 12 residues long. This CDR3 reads CASSVTGYGYTF. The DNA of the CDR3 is TGTGCCAGCAGTGTCACAGGGTACGGCTACACCTTC.

CDR3 sequence reads: CASSPSTSWHTGELFF. The CDR3, as DNA: TGTGCCAGCAGCCCTTCTACTAGTTGGCACACCGGGGAGCTGTTTTTT. This sequence joins TRBV3-1 (or the pseudogene TRBV3-2) and TRBJ2-2; D is possibly TRBD2 (5 bases). Trimming removed 4 bases from V and 3 bases from J, with 15 bases in between. The CDR3 extends over 16 amino acids. Germline V lookup: CDR1 LGHDT, CDR2 YNNKEL (reference sequence).

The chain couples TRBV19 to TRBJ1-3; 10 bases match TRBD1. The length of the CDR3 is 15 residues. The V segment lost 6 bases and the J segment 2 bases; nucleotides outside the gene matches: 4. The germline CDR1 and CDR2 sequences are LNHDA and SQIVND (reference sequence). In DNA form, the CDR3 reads TGTGCCAGTAGCGACAGGGGGCCGCCTGGAAACACCATATATTTT. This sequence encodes CASSDRGPPGNTIYF.